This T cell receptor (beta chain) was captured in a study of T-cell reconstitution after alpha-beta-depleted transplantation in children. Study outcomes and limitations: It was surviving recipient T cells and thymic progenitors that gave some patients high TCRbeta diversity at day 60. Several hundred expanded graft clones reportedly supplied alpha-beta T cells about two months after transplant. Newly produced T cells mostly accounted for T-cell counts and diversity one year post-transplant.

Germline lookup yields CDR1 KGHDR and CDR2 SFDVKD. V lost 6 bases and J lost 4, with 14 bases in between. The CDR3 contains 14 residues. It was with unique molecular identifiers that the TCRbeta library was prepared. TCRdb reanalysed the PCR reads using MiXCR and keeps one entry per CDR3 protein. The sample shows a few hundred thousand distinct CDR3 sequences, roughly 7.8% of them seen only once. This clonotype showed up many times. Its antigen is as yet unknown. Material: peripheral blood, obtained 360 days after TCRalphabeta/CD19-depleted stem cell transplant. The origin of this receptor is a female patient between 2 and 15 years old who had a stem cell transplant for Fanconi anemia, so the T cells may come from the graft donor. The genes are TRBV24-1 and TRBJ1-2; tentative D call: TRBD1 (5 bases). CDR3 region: CATSKPGLSYGYTF. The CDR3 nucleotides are TGTGCCACCAGTAAACCGGGACTGTCCTATGGCTACACCTTC.